The 27 T cell receptor beta chains below all came from one sample that was sequenced in a study of T cell repertoires in cytomegalovirus infection. TCRdb called the reads again in MiXCR, with one record for every CDR3 protein. Among roughly 230,000 distinct CDR3 sequences listed, approximately 22% were seen once. Sequenced: CD8+ T cells from PBMCs. These receptors were taken from a human donor in good health (CMV status not recorded). Some clones in this sample may be carry-over from other donors' samples.

The chain couples TRBV28 to TRBJ1-3; 7 nucleotides line up with TRBD1. V lost 7 bases to trimming and J lost 0 bases; unmatched junction nucleotides: 9. CDR1 is MDHEN, CDR2 SYDVKM, per germline. The CDR3 contains 16 residues. The CDR3 here is CASNTQGSNSGNTIYF. The CDR3 DNA is TGTGCCAGCAACACACAGGGGTCTAACTCTGGAAACACCATATATTTT.

This clonotype has at least ten counts. The chain joins TRBV7-8 to TRBJ2-3; a weak D match, TRBD1 (6 bases). The germline V gene has CDR1 SGHVS and CDR2 FQNEAQ. This CDR3 region has 15 residues. Deletions cut 6 bases from V and 5 bases from J, with 18 bases between. The chain's CDR3 is CASRPAPYRVDTQYF. CDR3 DNA sequence: TGTGCCAGCAGACCCGCCCCATACAGGGTAGATACGCAGTATTTT.

The chain carries TRBV20-1 and TRBJ2-1; 10 bases agree with TRBD1. The CDR3 runs to 15 residues. V gave up 1 base and J gave up 8 bases; unmatched junction bases: 8. Germline CDR1 and CDR2: DFQATT and SNEGSKA (reference sequence). The CDR3 loop reads CSARVFRDRGHEQFF. In DNA, the CDR3 is TGCAGTGCTAGAGTTTTCCGGGACAGGGGACATGAGCAGTTCTTC.

The V call is TRBV12-3 or TRBV12-4, the J call TRBJ2-5; weak D call: TRBD1 (5 bases). V was cut by 6 bases and J by 1 base, with 12 bases left in between. This CDR3 has 14 amino acids. Written as DNA, the CDR3 is TGTGCCAGCAGATACAGGCTCCTCCAAGAGACCCAGTACTTC. It yields the protein CASRYRLLQETQYF.

Turning to this clonotype: Just one base apart from a much larger clone, this may be a read error. The rearrangement uses TRBV4-1 and TRBJ1-1; D is ambiguous. Trimming left V 4 bases short and J 1 base short, with 10 bases between. CDR1 and CDR2 from the germline V gene are MGHRA and YSYEKL. The CDR3 sequence is 14 residues long. In DNA form, the CDR3 reads TGCGCCAGCAGCCGGATGGGCTGGAACACTGAAGCTTTCTTT. Amino acid sequence: CASSRMGWNTEAFF.

This chain links TRBV20-1 with TRBJ2-1; perhaps TRBD1 as D (7 bases). The CDR3 totals 13 residues. The germline CDR1 and CDR2 sequences are DFQATT and SNEGSKA (reference sequence). CDR3 in DNA: TGCACCCCGCGGGACAGCTCCTACAATGAGCAGTTCTTC. This encodes CTPRDSSYNEQFF.

This chain connects TRBV27 to TRBJ2-2; 12 positions match TRBD1. Germline V gene lookup returns CDR1 MNHEY and CDR2 SMNVEV (reference sequence). V lost 5 bases, J lost 5 bases, and 3 bases stayed unmatched. The length of the CDR3 is 15 residues. The CDR3 reads CASSPGQGATGELFF. The CDR3 DNA sequence: TGTGCCAGCAGTCCGGGACAGGGGGCAACCGGGGAGCTGTTTTTT.

The chain couples TRBV7-9 to TRBJ2-5, with D perhaps TRBD2 (6 bases). The CDR3 loop spans 12 amino acids. The V gene's germline CDR1 is SEHNR and CDR2 FQNEAQ (reference sequence). Between the trimmed V and J ends, which lost 8 bases and 5 bases, there was a span of 12 bases. CDR3 in amino acids: CASGRNLETQYF. DNA for the CDR3: TGTGCCAGCGGGAGGAACTTGGAGACCCAGTACTTC.

The rearrangement links TRBV15 to TRBJ1-1; D remains ambiguous. The V and J ends lost 2 bases and 0 bases respectively, with 10 bases between them. CDR1 and CDR2 from the germline V gene are LNHNV and YYDKDF (reference sequence). The CDR3 has 15 amino acids. The CDR3 coding sequence is TGTGCCACCAGCAGACTGGATGGCTTGAACACTGAAGCTTTCTTT. Translating it yields CATSRLDGLNTEAFF.

This clonotype has only a few counts. The J gene is TRBJ2-1, the V gene TRBV28, with 7 bases aligning to TRBD2. Germline lookup yields CDR1 MDHEN and CDR2 SYDVKM. Losses at the gene ends were 8 bases for V and 10 bases for J; bases not matched to a gene: 5. The CDR3 consists of 11 residues. CDR3 in amino acids: CASGGGPEQFF. The CDR3 bases are TGTGCCAGCGGCGGGGGACCGGAGCAGTTCTTC.

The chain has TRBV20-1 and TRBJ1-5, with unresolved D. Trimming removed 0 bases from V and 0 bases from J, with 9 bases in between. CDR3 size: 15 residues. Germline CDR1 is DFQATT and CDR2 is SNEGSKA (reference sequence). CDR3 in DNA: TGCAGTGCTAGAGAGGAGAGTTATAGCAATCAGCCCCAGCATTTT. This translates into CSAREESYSNQPQHF.

This clonotype was observed a handful of times. The J gene is TRBJ2-7, the V gene TRBV6-6; tentative D call: TRBD2 (5 bases). CDR1 is MNHNY and CDR2 is SVGAGI in the germline V gene (reference sequence). The V end lost 5 bases, the J end lost 2 bases, and 10 bases lay between the germline ends. This CDR3 is 13 amino acids long. The CDR3 sequence is CASSTIATYEQYF. For the CDR3, the DNA is TGTGCCAGCAGTACCATAGCGACCTACGAGCAGTACTTC.

As for this clonotype: An end of the junction does not agree with germline; a read error may underlie this. The gene calls are TRBV12-3 or TRBV12-4 and TRBJ2-7; D is uncertain. This CDR3 comprises 12 residues. The DNA for the CDR3 is TGTGCCAGCAGCTTGAACTCCTACGATCAGTACTTC. Translating it yields CASSLNSYDQYF.

This clonotype has just one count. The chain uses TRBV29-1 and TRBJ2-1; D tentatively reads TRBD1 or TRBD2 (5 bases each). From germline, CDR1 is SQVTM and CDR2 ANQGSEA. The CDR3 consists of 13 residues. V was clipped by 7 bases and J by 6 bases, with 16 bases between them. CDR3 sequence reads: CSATGTPLNEQFF. CDR3 DNA: TGCAGCGCGACCGGGACCCCCCTCAATGAGCAGTTCTTC.

This clonotype was observed at least ten times. V gene TRBV7-2 combines with J gene TRBJ1-2; no firm D call. This CDR3 has 21 residues. Trimming stripped 0 bases from V and 11 bases from J, with 37 bases between. Germline V gives CDR1 SGHTA, CDR2 FQGNSA. The CDR3 bases are TGTGCCAGCAGCTTAGCCACAGCAGACGTTAGTCGGATAGTCGATTTTCGGGGATACACCTTC. It specifies CASSLATADVSRIVDFRGYTF.

The table lists this clonotype with many counts. The V call is TRBV2, the J call TRBJ1-4, with TRBD1 matching over 9 bases. CDR3 length equals 17 residues. The germline V gene has CDR1 SNHLY and CDR2 FYNNEI. With V trimmed by 5 bases and J by 0 bases, 7 bases remained unmatched. The chain's CDR3 is CASSSGTGNPTNEKLFF. In DNA, the CDR3 is TGTGCCAGCAGTTCCGGGACAGGGAACCCAACTAATGAAAAACTGTTTTTT.

This clonotype was seen only a few times. The rearrangement links TRBV7-3 to TRBJ2-1; TRBD2 aligns across 8 bases. The CDR3 is 15 residues long. Germline lookup yields CDR1 SGHTA and CDR2 FQGTGA. Germline trimming cut 2 bases from V and 6 bases from J; bases unmatched to any gene: 6. The CDR3 is CASSLVGGGINEQFF. As DNA, the CDR3 is TGTGCCAGCAGCTTAGTCGGCGGGGGGATCAATGAGCAGTTCTTC.

This clonotype appeared many times. The rearrangement links TRBV28 to TRBJ1-6; unclear D gene. The germline CDR1 and CDR2 sequences are MDHEN and SYDVKM. This CDR3 has 16 amino acids. V lost 2 bases, J lost 8 bases, and 16 bases lay in between. CDR3 sequence reads: CASSLLSGSIHSPLHF. DNA of the CDR3: TGTGCCAGCAGTTTACTGTCGGGCAGCATACATTCACCCCTCCACTTT.

This chain links TRBV28 with TRBJ2-7; D is possibly TRBD1 (6 bases). V lost 8 bases and J 1 base, leaving 15 bases between the germline ends. The CDR3 runs to 14 residues. CDR1 and CDR2 from the germline V gene are MDHEN and SYDVKM. CDR3 protein: CASALTGTSYEQYF. The CDR3 DNA follows: TGTGCCAGCGCCTTGACCGGGACATCCTACGAGCAGTACTTC.

V usage is TRBV2 and J usage is TRBJ2-2; D gene uncertain. The germline CDR1 and CDR2 sequences are SNHLY and FYNNEI. The V gene lost 6 bases and the J gene lost 4 bases, with 6 bases spanning the gap. The CDR3 runs to 12 residues. CDR3 sequence reads: CASSAATGELFF. CDR3 DNA sequence: TGTGCCAGCAGCGCTGCCACCGGGGAGCTGTTTTTT.

The rearrangement joins TRBV6-5 to TRBJ2-5, with D maybe TRBD2 (7 bases). CDR3 length equals 14 residues. Trimming removed 2 bases at V and 5 bases at J, with 12 bases between. The germline CDR1 and CDR2 sequences are MNHEY and SVGAGI. The CDR3 region has the DNA TGTGCCAGCAGTTACGGGGGGGGCGGTGAGACCCAGTACTTC. Its translation: CASSYGGGGETQYF.

V usage is TRBV9 and J usage is TRBJ2-2; 13 bases are shared with TRBD2. The CDR3 consists of 17 residues. Germline CDR1 and CDR2: SGDLS and YYNGEE. With 3 bases clipped from V and 3 bases from J, the junction kept 5 bases outside the gene matches. CDR3 DNA sequence: TGTGCCAGCAGCGGCCAAACTAGCGGGGGGGACACCGGGGAGCTGTTTTTT. Translated, it gives CASSGQTSGGDTGELFF.

This clonotype was detected a few times. V usage is TRBV7-9 and J usage is TRBJ2-7, with D perhaps TRBD1 or TRBD2 (6 bases each). Per germline, CDR1 SEHNR and CDR2 FQNEAQ (reference sequence). The ends were cut back, 5 bases at V and 5 bases at J, with 13 bases in the middle. CDR3 length: 13 residues. CDR3 sequence (DNA): TGTGCCAGCAGCGGAGGGGGGTTCGACGAGCAGTACTTC. Encoded protein: CASSGGGFDEQYF. The full variable domain, rest sourced from reference TRBV7-9 and TRBJ2-7, is DTGVSQNPRHKITKRGQNVTFRCDPISEHNRLYWYRQTLGQGPEFLTYFQNEAQLEKSRLLSDRFSAERPKGSFSTLEIQRTEQGDSAMYLCASSGGGFDEQYFGPGTRLTVT.

The CDR3: CSARVTGGASYEQYF. The CDR3 bases are TGCAGTGCTAGGGTTACAGGGGGCGCCTCCTACGAGCAGTACTTC. The chain uses TRBV20-1 and TRBJ2-7; 9 nucleotides match TRBD1. The CDR3 length is 15 residues. V shed 3 bases, J shed 0 bases, and the junction held 6 bases outside the gene matches. Germline CDR1 is DFQATT and CDR2 is SNEGSKA (reference sequence).

J is TRBJ1-2 and V is TRBV7-3, with D perhaps TRBD1 (6 bases). Trimming cost V 5 bases and J 7 bases, with 11 bases left between them. This CDR3 spans 12 amino acids. Germline lookup yields CDR1 SGHTA and CDR2 FQGTGA. The CDR3 protein is CASSSGGLGYTF. CDR3 coding DNA: TGTGCCAGCAGCAGCGGGGGGCTTGGCTACACCTTC.

The sample holds a few counts of this clonotype. This rearrangement joins TRBV9 to TRBJ2-7; D possibly corresponds to TRBD2 (6 bases). Per the germline V gene, CDR1 is SGDLS and CDR2 is YYNGEE. V lost 2 bases, J lost 3 bases, and 18 bases lay in between. The CDR3 is made up of 16 amino acids. As DNA, the CDR3 is TGTGCCAGCAGCGTGGGTACATCCGCGGGGCTCTACGAGCAGTACTTC. This sequence encodes CASSVGTSAGLYEQYF.

This clonotype was found a few times. This sequence joins TRBV12-3 or TRBV12-4 and TRBJ2-3, with a tentative D call TRBD1 (6 bases). V dropped 5 bases and J dropped 1 base, with 22 bases sitting between them. The CDR3 is 18 residues long. CDR3 in DNA: TGTGCCAGCAGTGCTCCTGGGGGCGCCGGGCCGGGCACAGATACGCAGTATTTT. It yields the protein CASSAPGGAGPGTDTQYF.